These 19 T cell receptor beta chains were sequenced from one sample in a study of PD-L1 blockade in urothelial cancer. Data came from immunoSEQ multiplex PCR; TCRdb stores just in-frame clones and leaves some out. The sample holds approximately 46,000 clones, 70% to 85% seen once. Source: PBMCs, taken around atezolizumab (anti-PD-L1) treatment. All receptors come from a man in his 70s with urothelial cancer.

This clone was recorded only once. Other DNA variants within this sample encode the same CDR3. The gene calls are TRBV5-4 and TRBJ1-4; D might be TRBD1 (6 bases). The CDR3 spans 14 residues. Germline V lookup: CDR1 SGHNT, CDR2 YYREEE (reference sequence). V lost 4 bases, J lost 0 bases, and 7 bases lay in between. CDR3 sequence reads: CASSRTATNEKLFF. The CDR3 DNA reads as TGTGCCAGCAGCCGGACAGCAACTAATGAAAAACTGTTTTTT. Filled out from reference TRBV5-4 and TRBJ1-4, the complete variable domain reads ETGVTQSPTHLIKTRGQQVTLRCSSQSGHNTVSWYQQALGQGPQFIFQYYREEENGRGNFPPRFSGLQFPNYSSELNVNALELDDSALYLCASSRTATNEKLFFGSGTQLSVL.

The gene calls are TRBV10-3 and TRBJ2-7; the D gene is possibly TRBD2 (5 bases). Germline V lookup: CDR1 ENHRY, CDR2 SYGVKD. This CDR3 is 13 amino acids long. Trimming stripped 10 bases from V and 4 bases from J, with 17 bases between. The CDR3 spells CATALDFEYEQYF. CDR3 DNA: TGTGCCACCGCCTTGGACTTTGAATACGAGCAGTACTTC.

The CDR3 sequence is CASSKGTSGRSNTGELFF. The CDR3 region has the DNA TGTGCCAGTAGCAAGGGGACTAGCGGGAGGTCGAACACCGGGGAGCTGTTTTTT. The rearrangement joins TRBV19 to TRBJ2-2, with 15 positions matching TRBD2. V lost 6 bases and J lost 0; bases outside the gene matches: 5. Germline CDR1 and CDR2: LNHDA and SQIVND (reference sequence). The CDR3 has 18 residues.

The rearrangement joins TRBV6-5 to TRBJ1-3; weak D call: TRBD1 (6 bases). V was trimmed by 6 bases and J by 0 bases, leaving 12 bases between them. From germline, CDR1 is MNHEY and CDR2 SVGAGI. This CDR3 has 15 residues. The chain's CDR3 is CASRPGQLSGNTIYF. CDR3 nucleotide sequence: TGTGCCAGCAGACCGGGACAACTCTCTGGAAACACCATATATTTT.

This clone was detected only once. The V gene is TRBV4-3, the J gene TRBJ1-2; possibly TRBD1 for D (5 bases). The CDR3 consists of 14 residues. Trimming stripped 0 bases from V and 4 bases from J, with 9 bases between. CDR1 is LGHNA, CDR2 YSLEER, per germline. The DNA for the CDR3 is TGCGCCAGCAGCCAAGATGGGGCAGTCTATGGCTACACCTTC. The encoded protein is CASSQDGAVYGYTF.

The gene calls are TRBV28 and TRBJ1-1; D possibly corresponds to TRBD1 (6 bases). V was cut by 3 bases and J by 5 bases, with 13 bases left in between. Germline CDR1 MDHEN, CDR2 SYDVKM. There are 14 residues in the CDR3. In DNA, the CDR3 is TGTGCCAGCAGTTTGACGCAGGGGCAAACTGAAGCTTTCTTT. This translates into CASSLTQGQTEAFF.

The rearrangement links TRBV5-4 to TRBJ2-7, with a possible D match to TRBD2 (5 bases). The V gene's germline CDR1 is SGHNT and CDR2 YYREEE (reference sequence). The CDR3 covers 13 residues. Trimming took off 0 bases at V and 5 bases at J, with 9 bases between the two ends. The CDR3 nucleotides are TGTGCCAGCAGCTTGGGGACTCCTGACGAGCAGTACTTC. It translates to CASSLGTPDEQYF.

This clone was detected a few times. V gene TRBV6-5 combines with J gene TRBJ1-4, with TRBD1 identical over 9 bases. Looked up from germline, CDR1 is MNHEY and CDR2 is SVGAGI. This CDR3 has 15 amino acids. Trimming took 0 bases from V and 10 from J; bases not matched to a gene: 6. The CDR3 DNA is TGTGCCAGCAGTTACTCGAAGACAGGGGGAGTAAAACTGTTTTTT. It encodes CASSYSKTGGVKLFF.

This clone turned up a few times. The CDR3 is CASSQRRYGYTF. DNA for the CDR3: TGTGCCAGCAGTCAAAGGAGATATGGCTACACCTTC. The rearrangement links TRBV28 to TRBJ1-2; D call uncertain. Trimming shortened V by 5 bases and J by 5 bases, and 9 bases separated the two germline ends. Germline lookup yields CDR1 MDHEN and CDR2 SYDVKM. This CDR3 is 12 amino acids long.

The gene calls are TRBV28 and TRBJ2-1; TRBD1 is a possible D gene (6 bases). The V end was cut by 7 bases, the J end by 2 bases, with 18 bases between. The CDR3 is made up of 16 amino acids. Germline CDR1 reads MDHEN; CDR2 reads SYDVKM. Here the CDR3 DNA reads TGTGCCAGCATATTGGGCGGACAGTCTACCTACAATGAGCAGTTCTTC. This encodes CASILGGQSTYNEQFF.

The CDR3 region is CASSLGRLGETQYF. The CDR3 DNA reads as TGTGCCAGCAGCTTGGGCAGGTTGGGAGAGACCCAGTACTTC. The rearrangement joins TRBV5-4 to TRBJ2-5; D is undetermined. Germline V gives CDR1 SGHNT, CDR2 YYREEE (reference sequence). The CDR3 contains 14 residues. The V and J ends lost 0 bases and 4 bases respectively, with 10 bases between them. Full variable domain (rest looked up from reference TRBV5-4 and TRBJ2-5): ETGVTQSPTHLIKTRGQQVTLRCSSQSGHNTVSWYQQALGQGPQFIFQYYREEENGRGNFPPRFSGLQFPNYSSELNVNALELDDSALYLCASSLGRLGETQYFGPGTRLLVL.

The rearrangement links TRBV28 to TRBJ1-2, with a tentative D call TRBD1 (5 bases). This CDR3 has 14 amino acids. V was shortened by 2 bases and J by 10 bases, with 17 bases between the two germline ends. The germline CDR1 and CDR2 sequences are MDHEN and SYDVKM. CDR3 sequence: CASSLLPGVNIYTF. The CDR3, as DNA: TGTGCCAGCAGTTTACTACCGGGGGTAAACATCTACACCTTC.

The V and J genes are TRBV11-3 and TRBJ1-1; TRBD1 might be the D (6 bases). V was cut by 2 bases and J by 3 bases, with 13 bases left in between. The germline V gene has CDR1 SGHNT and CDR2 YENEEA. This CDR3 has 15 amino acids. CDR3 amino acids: CASSLRVAGDTEAFF. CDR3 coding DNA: TGTGCCAGCAGCTTAAGGGTGGCAGGGGACACTGAAGCTTTCTTT.

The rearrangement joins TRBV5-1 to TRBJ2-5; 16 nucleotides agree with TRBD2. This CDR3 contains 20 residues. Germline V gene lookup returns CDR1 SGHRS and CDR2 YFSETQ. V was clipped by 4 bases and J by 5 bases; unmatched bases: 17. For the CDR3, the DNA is TGCGCCAGCAGCCTCCGCCCGGGACTAGCGGGAGGGAATTCTTTGGAGACCCAGTACTTC. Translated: CASSLRPGLAGGNSLETQYF.

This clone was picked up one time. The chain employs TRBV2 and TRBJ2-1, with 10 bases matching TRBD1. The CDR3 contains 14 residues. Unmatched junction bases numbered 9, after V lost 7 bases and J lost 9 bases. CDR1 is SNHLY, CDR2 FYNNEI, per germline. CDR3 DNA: TGTGCCAGCAAGGGACAGGGGATTTCTACTGAGCAGTTCTTC. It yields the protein CASKGQGISTEQFF.

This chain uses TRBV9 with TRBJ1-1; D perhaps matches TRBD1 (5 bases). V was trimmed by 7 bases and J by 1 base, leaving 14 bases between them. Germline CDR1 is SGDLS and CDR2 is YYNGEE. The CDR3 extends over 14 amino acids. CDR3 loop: CASSRGGTNTEAFF. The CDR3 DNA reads TGTGCCAGCTCCCGGGGGGGAACGAACACTGAAGCTTTCTTT.

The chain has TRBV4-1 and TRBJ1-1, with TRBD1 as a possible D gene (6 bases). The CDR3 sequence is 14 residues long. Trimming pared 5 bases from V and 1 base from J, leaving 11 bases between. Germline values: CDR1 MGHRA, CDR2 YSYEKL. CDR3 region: CASSVDRRNTEAFF. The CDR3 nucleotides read TGCGCCAGCAGCGTCGACAGGAGGAACACTGAAGCTTTCTTT.

The CDR3 loop reads CASSLVLRMNTEAFF. The DNA of the CDR3 is TGTGCCAGCAGCTTAGTTCTGAGGATGAACACTGAAGCTTTCTTT. The rearrangement uses TRBV7-9 and TRBJ1-1; D unresolved. The germline gives CDR1 SEHNR, CDR2 FQNEAQ (reference sequence). This CDR3 has 15 residues. V was cut by 1 base and J by 0 bases, with 9 bases left in between.

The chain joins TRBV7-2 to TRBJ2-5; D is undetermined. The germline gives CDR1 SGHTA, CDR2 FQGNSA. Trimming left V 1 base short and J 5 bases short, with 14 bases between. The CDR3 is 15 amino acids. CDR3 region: CASSLDSGEVETQYF. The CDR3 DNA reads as TGTGCCAGCAGCTTAGACAGTGGTGAAGTGGAGACCCAGTACTTC.